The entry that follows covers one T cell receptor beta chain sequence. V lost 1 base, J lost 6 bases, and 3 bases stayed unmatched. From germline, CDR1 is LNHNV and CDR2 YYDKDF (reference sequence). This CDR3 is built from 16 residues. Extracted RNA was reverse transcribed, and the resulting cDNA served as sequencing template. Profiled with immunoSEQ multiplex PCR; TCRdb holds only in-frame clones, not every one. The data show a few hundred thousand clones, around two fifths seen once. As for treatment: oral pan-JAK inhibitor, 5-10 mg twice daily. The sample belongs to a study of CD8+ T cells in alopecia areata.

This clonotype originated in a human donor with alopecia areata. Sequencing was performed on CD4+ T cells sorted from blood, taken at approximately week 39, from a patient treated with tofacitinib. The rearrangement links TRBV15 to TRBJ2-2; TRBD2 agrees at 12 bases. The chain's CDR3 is CATSRGASGRAGELFF. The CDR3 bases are TGTGCCACCAGCAGAGGGGCTAGCGGGAGGGCCGGGGAGCTGTTTTTT.